The 3 T cell receptor beta chains presented below share a single source sample, sequenced in a study of blood T cell repertoires in COVID-19. Sequencing was performed with immunoSEQ multiplex PCR; in TCRdb, only in-frame clones are kept and a portion is missing. The sample lists about 140,000 clones, about 91% occurring once. Source material: peripheral blood. These receptors all come from a human donor in a cohort sampled during active COVID-19.

V usage is TRBV21-1 and J usage is TRBJ1-1; TRBD1, the table's D call, was not compared with the DNA. TRBV21-1 is a known pseudogene. This CDR3 has 13 amino acids. The CDR3 protein is CASSCRGTAEAFF. The CDR3, as DNA: TGTGCCAGCAGCTGCAGGGGCACCGCTGAAGCTTTCTTT.

This clone has only one observation. One end of the junction fails to match germline, which may point to a read error. The chain couples TRBV6-5 to TRBJ1-1, with 7 bases aligning to TRBD1. The CDR3 runs 12 residues. Looked up from germline, CDR1 is MNHEY and CDR2 is SVGAGI. In nucleotides, the CDR3 is TGTGCCAGCAGTTACTCGGCAGGGGGTGTTATCTTT. Its protein is CASSYSAGGVIF.

This clone appeared a single time. The chain combines TRBV19 with TRBJ2-7, with 10 bases lining up with TRBD1. The CDR3 consists of 15 residues. Germline CDR1 and CDR2: LNHDA and SQIVND (reference sequence). The V segment lost 5 bases and the J segment 1 base; nucleotides outside the gene matches: 5. CDR3 sequence reads: CASSRQGARSYEQYF. The DNA of the CDR3 is TGTGCCAGTAGTCGACAGGGGGCGCGTTCCTACGAGCAGTACTTC.